This TCR beta chain is from a study of cytomegalovirus exposure and HLA in healthy donors. Study overall: The 120 or so validation repertoires were produced on the same platform as the 670 or so repertoires of the first cohort. This was reported in a later analysis.

Only in-frame clones appear in the TCRdb table, and some are missing; sequencing was by immunoSEQ multiplex PCR. The table includes around 150,000 clones, approximately 89% detected once. Study-wide points: Among TCR sequences, most were rare, though some public TCRs appeared in many donors. The study designated 150 or so TCR beta chains cytomegalovirus-associated. It was found in a later analysis that first-cohort TCR clusters tended to co-occur in the roughly 120 validation repertoires.

Regarding this clone: What it binds is unknown.

This CDR3 has 16 amino acids. The germline V and J ends were trimmed by 7 bases and 1 base, with 17 bases remaining between them. Germline CDR1 is SNHLY and CDR2 is FYNNEI. Source material: PBMCs. This rearrangement joins TRBV2 to TRBJ1-5, with D tentatively TRBD1 (5 bases). This clonotype originated in a man in his late teens or twenties in good health and CMV-seronegative. CDR3 sequence: CASTKKRGGSNQPQHF. The CDR3, as DNA: TGTGCCAGCACTAAAAAACGGGGGGGGAGCAATCAGCCCCAGCATTTT.